This T cell receptor (beta chain) originates from a study of CD8+ T cells in alopecia areata. Study as a whole: At a dose of 5 to 10 mg twice daily, oral tofacitinib was given to treated patients.

General study results and limits: Clarity of TCR sharing across patients fell short of that in mice, possibly HLA-related.

cDNA serving as the sequencing template came from extracted, reverse transcribed RNA. TCRdb keeps only in-frame clones here, not all; method: immunoSEQ multiplex PCR. The profile covers some 170,000 clones, with roughly 66% appearing a single time and more than 9.5% taken by the ten largest. Concerning this clone itself: What it recognizes is unknown.

Germline values: CDR1 MNHNS, CDR2 SASEGT. V was pared by 10 bases and J by 6 bases, with 11 bases between. The CDR3 length is 11 residues. Obtained from alopecia areata patients were lesional scalp punch biopsies along with peripheral blood. A FACSAria was used to sort CD4+ and CD8+ T cells. These cells came from PBMCs. V and J are TRBV6-1 and TRBJ2-3; possible D gene TRBD2, 6 bases. The origin of this receptor is a human donor with alopecia areata. The sample was CD8+ T cells sorted from blood, taken at week 0. As DNA, the CDR3 is TGTGCCACCGGGAGAGGCGATACGCAGTATTTT. Translation gives CATGRGDTQYF.